This TCR beta chain comes out of a study of blood T cell repertoires in COVID-19. Study background: Some COVID-19 samples were acute and others convalescent; all came from the United States, Italy and Spain. PBMCs, B-cell-depleted T cells, or T cells were the source of the cDNA or gDNA that made up the material.

CDR1 and CDR2 (germline): LGHNA, YNFKEQ. Trimming took 1 base from V and 4 from J; bases not matched to a gene: 6. The CDR3 is 18 amino acids. How the authors handled the data: Cell counts per sample came from amplifying reference gene primers. Some clones are missing from TCRdb's copy, which holds only in-frame ones; the method was immunoSEQ multiplex PCR. That table is the source of V, J and clone size, and D and trimming were worked out from the DNA. The sample consists of more than 200,000 clones, around 80% of them appearing once. The chain carries TRBV4-2 and TRBJ2-1; 14 bases are shared with TRBD2. Source material: peripheral blood. This clonotype was obtained from a woman of 80 years or more with COVID-19, enrolled during active disease. The CDR3 DNA is TGTGCCAGCAGCCAAGGACTAGCGGGGGGGCCCTATTACAATGAGCAGTTCTTC. It specifies CASSQGLAGGPYYNEQFF.